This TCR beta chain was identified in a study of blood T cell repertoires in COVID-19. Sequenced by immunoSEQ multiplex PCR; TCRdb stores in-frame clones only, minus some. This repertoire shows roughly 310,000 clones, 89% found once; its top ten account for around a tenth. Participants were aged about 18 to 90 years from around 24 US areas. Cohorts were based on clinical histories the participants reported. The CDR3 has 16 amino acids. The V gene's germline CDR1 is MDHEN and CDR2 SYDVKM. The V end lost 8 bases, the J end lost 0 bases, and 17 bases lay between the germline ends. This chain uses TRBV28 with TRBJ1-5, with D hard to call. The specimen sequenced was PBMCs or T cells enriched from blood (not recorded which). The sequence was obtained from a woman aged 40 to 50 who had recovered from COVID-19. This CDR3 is CASGSSGFRSNQPQHF. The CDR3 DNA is TGTGCCAGCGGATCCTCGGGATTCCGTAGCAATCAGCCCCAGCATTTT.